The 20 T cell receptor beta chains below were found in one sample sequenced in a study of blood T cell repertoires in COVID-19. Measured with immunoSEQ multiplex PCR; TCRdb has only the in-frame clones, and not every one. Among about 390,000 clones, around 87% were seen once, and the ten largest hold roughly 2.1%. Sequenced: peripheral blood. The receptor set was obtained from a woman aged 55-70 years with COVID-19, enrolled during active disease.

CDR3 protein: CASSLGTGRLFF. CDR3 nucleotides: TGTGCCAGCAGCTTAGGGACAGGGAGGTTGTTTTTT. The V gene is TRBV11-2, the J gene TRBJ1-4; TRBD1 matches 8 bases. From germline, CDR1 is SGHAT and CDR2 FQNNGV. The V and J ends lost 1 base and 15 bases, in that order; junction bases with no gene match: 4. The CDR3 has 12 residues.

The sample holds one count of this clone. The chain uses TRBV6-1 and TRBJ1-5; D is ambiguous. The germline V and J ends were trimmed by 2 bases and 3 bases, with 2 bases remaining between them. CDR1 MNHNS and CDR2 SASEGT come from the germline V gene. CDR3 size: 12 residues. This chain's CDR3 is CASSEHNQPQHF. Written as DNA, the CDR3 is TGTGCCAGCAGTGAACACAATCAGCCCCAGCATTTT.

This clone was detected once. CDR3 protein: CASSLDPLGNQPQHF. CDR3 DNA: TGTGCCAGCAGCTTAGATCCACTGGGCAATCAGCCCCAGCATTTT. This rearrangement joins TRBV11-2 to TRBJ1-5, with no clear D. Germline lookup yields CDR1 SGHAT and CDR2 FQNNGV. This CDR3 is 15 amino acids long. Trimming removed 0 bases from V and 2 bases from J, with 8 bases in between.

V usage is TRBV5-6 and J usage is TRBJ1-1, with D possibly being TRBD1 (6 bases). Germline assignment: CDR1 SGHDT and CDR2 YYEEEE. Trimming pared 2 bases from V and 9 bases from J, leaving 8 bases between. The CDR3 sequence is 11 residues long. CDR3 sequence reads: CASSFTGKAFF. CDR3 sequence (DNA): TGTGCCAGCAGCTTTACAGGGAAAGCTTTCTTT.

This chain uses TRBV7-9 with TRBJ1-1, with D tentatively TRBD1 (5 bases). CDR1 is SEHNR and CDR2 is FQNEAQ in the germline V gene (reference sequence). V was pared by 2 bases and J by 7 bases, with 17 bases between. The CDR3 runs to 15 residues. CDR3 amino acids: CASSLMGQGGSEAFF. Written as DNA, the CDR3 is TGTGCCAGCAGCTTAATGGGGCAGGGAGGCAGTGAAGCTTTCTTT.

The J gene is TRBJ1-2, the V gene TRBV4-1; the D is unclear. Trimming shortened V by 0 bases and J by 4 bases, and 12 bases separated the two germline ends. Germline values: CDR1 MGHRA, CDR2 YSYEKL. CDR3 length equals 15 residues. The CDR3 DNA sequence: TGCGCCAGCAGCCAAGACTTGGGCGGGTCCTATGGCTACACCTTC. It codes for CASSQDLGGSYGYTF.

The chain combines TRBV5-4 with TRBJ1-2; no reliable D call. Trimming left V 4 bases short and J 5 bases short, with 9 bases between. The CDR3 spans 12 residues. Germline CDR1 and CDR2: SGHNT and YYREEE (reference sequence). The CDR3 spells CASSTQYYGYTF. In nucleotides, the CDR3 is TGTGCCAGCAGCACACAGTATTATGGCTACACCTTC. The full variable domain, with the rest looked up from reference TRBV5-4 and TRBJ1-2, is ETGVTQSPTHLIKTRGQQVTLRCSSQSGHNTVSWYQQALGQGPQFIFQYYREEENGRGNFPPRFSGLQFPNYSSELNVNALELDDSALYLCASSTQYYGYTFGSGTRLTVV.

The rearrangement links TRBV28 to TRBJ2-1; 7 bases match TRBD1. CDR1 and CDR2 from the germline V gene are MDHEN and SYDVKM. The length of the CDR3 is 11 residues. With V trimmed by 7 bases and J by 14 bases, 8 bases remained unmatched. In DNA, the CDR3 is TGTGCCAGCACCCGACAAGGGACAGAGTTCTTC. Its translation: CASTRQGTEFF.

With regard to this clone: Other DNA sequences in the same sample also yield this CDR3. The chain couples TRBV18 to TRBJ2-7; 11 bases fit TRBD1. J lost 2 bases, V lost 3 bases, and 3 bases had no gene match. Germline V gene data show CDR1 as KGHSH and CDR2 as LQKENI. The CDR3 extends over 15 amino acids. This CDR3 is CASSPGTGGTYEQYF. The CDR3 bases are TGTGCCAGCTCACCTGGGACAGGGGGGACCTACGAGCAGTACTTC.

This clone was seen a single time. The rearrangement joins TRBV3-1 (or the pseudogene TRBV3-2) to TRBJ1-1; no firm D call. CDR3 size: 15 residues. Germline CDR1 reads LGHDT; CDR2 reads YNNKEL (reference sequence). Trimming removed 1 base at V and 4 bases at J, with 13 bases between. In DNA, the CDR3 is TGTGCCAGCAGCCAAGGAGTTGCGTCGGGCACTGAAGCTTTCTTT. This sequence encodes CASSQGVASGTEAFF.

This clone was counted between two and nine times. The J gene is TRBJ1-1, the V gene TRBV6-5, with D uncertain. The germline CDR1 and CDR2 sequences are MNHEY and SVGAGI. V was clipped by 6 bases and J by 0 bases, with 8 bases between them. The CDR3 has 13 amino acids. The CDR3 region has the DNA TGTGCCAGCAGCACAGTCATGAACACTGAAGCTTTCTTT. It specifies CASSTVMNTEAFF.

The table lists this clone with a few counts. The rearrangement uses TRBV27 and TRBJ1-5; D perhaps matches TRBD1 (5 bases). Trimming stripped 2 bases from V and 2 bases from J, with 7 bases between. Germline loops: CDR1 MNHEY, CDR2 SMNVEV (reference sequence). The CDR3 runs 14 residues. For the CDR3, the DNA is TGTGCCAGCAGTTTAAGGGGCGGCAATCAGCCCCAGCATTTT. As protein: CASSLRGGNQPQHF.

The chain is built from TRBV6-2 or TRBV6-3 and TRBJ2-7; the match to TRBD2 covers 8 bases. Germline V gives CDR1 MNHEY, CDR2 SVGEGT. The CDR3 contains 16 residues. Trimming cost V 4 bases and J 2 bases; bases outside gene matches: 10. CDR3 bases: TGTGCCAGCAGTTGGGCCCGGCGCGGGGGGACCTACGAGCAGTACTTC. This translates into CASSWARRGGTYEQYF.

The chain links TRBV5-1 to TRBJ2-1; perhaps TRBD1 as D (5 bases). This CDR3 has 15 amino acids. Germline CDR1 is SGHRS and CDR2 is YFSETQ. Trimming removed 0 bases at V and 7 bases at J, with 14 bases between. For the CDR3, the DNA is TGCGCCAGCAGCTTGGAATTAGGGGCGAGGAATGAGCAGTTCTTC. As protein: CASSLELGARNEQFF.

The rearrangement uses TRBV2 and TRBJ1-5; D remains unclear. The germline gives CDR1 SNHLY, CDR2 FYNNEI. V was pared by 7 bases and J by 6 bases, with 10 bases between. This CDR3 comprises 12 residues. The CDR3 DNA is TGTGCCAGCACCTCCCGGGGTCAGCCCCAGCATTTT. Translated, it gives CASTSRGQPQHF.

The genes are TRBV12-3 or TRBV12-4 and TRBJ2-7, with D perhaps matching TRBD1 (6 bases). The CDR3 is 13 residues long. The V end was cut by 4 bases, the J end by 6 bases, with 13 bases between. The DNA of the CDR3 is TGTGCCAGCAGTTACAACCAGGGGTTCGAGCAGTACTTC. Translation gives CASSYNQGFEQYF.

The table lists this clone with a count of one. The V call is TRBV5-1, the J call TRBJ2-7, with 10 bases that match TRBD1. The V segment lost 4 bases and the J segment 3 bases; nucleotides outside the gene matches: 7. The germline CDR1 and CDR2 sequences are SGHRS and YFSETQ. The CDR3 consists of 15 residues. The CDR3 sequence: CASSDRDRGFYEQYF. The CDR3, as DNA: TGCGCCAGCAGCGACCGGGACAGGGGCTTCTACGAGCAGTACTTC.

The chain recombines TRBV19 with TRBJ1-2; D is possibly TRBD1 (6 bases). V lost 4 bases to trimming and J lost 4 bases, with 19 bases between them. The germline V gene encodes CDR1 LNHDA and CDR2 SQIVND (reference sequence). There are 16 residues in the CDR3. DNA for the CDR3: TGTGCCAGTAGTAGGGACATCCTCCCTCGTCTCTATGGCTACACCTTC. Translated: CASSRDILPRLYGYTF.

The chain combines TRBV5-1 with TRBJ2-7, with D perhaps TRBD1 (5 bases). Trimming cost V 0 bases and J 5 bases, with 18 bases left between them. The CDR3 sequence is 16 residues long. The germline V gene encodes CDR1 SGHRS and CDR2 YFSETQ. The chain's CDR3 is CASSLARQGKNNEQYF. CDR3 in DNA: TGCGCCAGCAGCTTGGCCCGGCAGGGAAAGAACAACGAGCAGTACTTC.

V usage is TRBV6-6 and J usage is TRBJ2-7, with a tentative D call TRBD1 (5 bases). Looked up from germline, CDR1 is MNHNY and CDR2 is SVGAGI (reference sequence). CDR3 length equals 13 residues. V lost 2 bases and J lost 5, with 10 bases in between. The CDR3 loop is CASSYTRVHEQYF. Here the CDR3 DNA reads TGTGCCAGCAGTTACACCAGGGTACACGAGCAGTACTTC.